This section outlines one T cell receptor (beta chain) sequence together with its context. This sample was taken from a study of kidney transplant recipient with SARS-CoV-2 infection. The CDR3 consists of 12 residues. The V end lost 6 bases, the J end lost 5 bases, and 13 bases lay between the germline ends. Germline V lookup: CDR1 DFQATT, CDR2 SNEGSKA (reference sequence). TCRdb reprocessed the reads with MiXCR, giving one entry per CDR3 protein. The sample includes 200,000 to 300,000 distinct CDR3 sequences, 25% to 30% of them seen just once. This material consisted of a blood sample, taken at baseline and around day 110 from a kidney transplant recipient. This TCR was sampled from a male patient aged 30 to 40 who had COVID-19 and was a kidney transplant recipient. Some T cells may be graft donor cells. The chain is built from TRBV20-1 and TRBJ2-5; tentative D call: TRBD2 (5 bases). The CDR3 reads CSARTRAETQYF. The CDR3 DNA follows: TGCAGTGCCCGAACTAGAGCTGAGACCCAGTACTTC.